The sequence of this TCR beta chain was determined in a study of cytomegalovirus exposure and HLA in healthy donors. 60 Vbeta and 13 Jbeta primers were used in PCR. Assay: immunoSEQ multiplex PCR; the TCRdb copy retains only in-frame clones and omits some. The sample lists 180,000 or so clones; 80% to 90% were seen once. This receptor was obtained from a young woman in good health and CMV-seronegative. Material for sequencing was PBMCs.

The CDR3 nucleotides read TGTGCCAGAAGCCAAACAGGGAACGGTCAGCCCCAGCATTTT. As protein: CARSQTGNGQPQHF. The V call is TRBV5-3, the J call TRBJ1-5; possibly TRBD1 for D (6 bases). TRBV5-3 is labeled an ORF, and its function is uncertain. The CDR3 has 14 residues. With 4 bases removed from V and 6 bases from J, the gap between germline ends came to 14 bases.